The entry below gives a single T cell receptor beta chain sequence along with its context. This sample was included in a study of blood T cell repertoires in COVID-19. In the study overall: Some COVID-19 samples were acute and others convalescent; all came from the United States, Italy and Spain. The cDNA or gDNA used as material had been derived from T cells, B-cell-depleted T cells, or PBMCs.

Original methodology: Nucleated cell counts were estimated from reference gene primer amplification. TCRdb's copy holds only in-frame clones and misses some; the assay was immunoSEQ multiplex PCR. Clonal size and the V and J genes are those of that table, whereas D and trimming came from the DNA. This table holds about 150,000 clones, about 85% found once. V trimming: 6 bases; J trimming: 4 bases; junction bases outside the gene matches: 8. This CDR3 comprises 14 residues. Per germline, CDR1 SGHTA and CDR2 FQGNSA. This sequence joins TRBV7-2 and TRBJ1-1; 7 positions agree with TRBD1. The receptor comes from a woman aged 70-85 years with acute or convalescent COVID-19. Material for sequencing was peripheral blood. The CDR3 bases are TGTGCCAGCAGTCCGAACAGGGGTAGCACTGAAGCTTTCTTT. Translation: CASSPNRGSTEAFF.